This T cell receptor beta chain was recorded in a study of tumor-infiltrating lymphocytes in primary liver carcinoma. Study information: Per sample, productive TCRbeta reads numbered roughly 3.65 to 7.13 million, similar across tissue types.

This clonotype was seen repeatedly, ten times or more. Trimming took 6 bases from V and 1 from J, leaving 17 bases between them. The CDR3 covers 16 residues. CDR1 and CDR2 (germline): MNHEY, SVGAGI. Co-extraction of both nucleic acids (RNA and DNA) used about 18-34 mg of unsorted bulk tissue. Starting from roughly 0.5 ug of total RNA, TCR beta cDNA was produced with a primer in the constant region. Libraries of TCR beta came from three nested multiplex PCR rounds with slightly modified ARM-PCR. The first two PCR rounds used TRBV1-TRBV30 forward primers with a C-beta reverse primer, roughly 11 cycles each. One entry per CDR3 protein results from TCRdb running MiXCR on the multiplex PCR reads. The sample has 100,000 or so distinct CDR3 sequences; roughly 69% are singletons.

J is TRBJ2-3 and V is TRBV6-5; weak D call: TRBD2 (6 bases). The sequencing sample was made of liver tumor tissue from sampling region 5. Specified subset: tumor region T5, tumor centre. The sequence was obtained from a woman aged 55-75 years with primary liver carcinoma and hepatitis B virus infection. CDR3 in DNA: TGTGCCAGCAGGTACCTCCGGGACTCCCGCACAGATACGCAGTATTTT. Translation: CASRYLRDSRTDTQYF.